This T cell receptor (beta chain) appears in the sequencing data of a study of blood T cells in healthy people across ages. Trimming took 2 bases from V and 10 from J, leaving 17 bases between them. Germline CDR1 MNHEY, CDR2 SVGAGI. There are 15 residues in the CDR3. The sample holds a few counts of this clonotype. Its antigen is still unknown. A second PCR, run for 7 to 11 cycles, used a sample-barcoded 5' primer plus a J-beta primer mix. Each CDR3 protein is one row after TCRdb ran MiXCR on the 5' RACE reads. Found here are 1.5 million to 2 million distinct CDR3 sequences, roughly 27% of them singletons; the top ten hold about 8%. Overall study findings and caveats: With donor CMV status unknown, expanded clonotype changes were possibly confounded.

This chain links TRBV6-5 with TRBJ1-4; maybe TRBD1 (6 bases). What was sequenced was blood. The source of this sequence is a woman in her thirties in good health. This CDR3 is CASSYDRRTSGKLFF. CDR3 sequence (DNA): TGTGCCAGCAGTTACGACAGGCGCACATCCGGAAAACTGTTTTTT.